The clone carrying this TCR beta chain has only one observation. These data belong to a study of cytomegalovirus exposure and HLA in healthy donors. CDR1 and CDR2 from the germline V gene are MNHEY and SVGAGI. V gave up 0 bases and J gave up 2 bases, with 14 bases separating them. The CDR3 is 16 amino acids. Amplification used 60 Vbeta primers and 13 Jbeta primers. TCRdb's table, derived via immunoSEQ multiplex PCR, lists solely in-frame clones and lacks some. Of approximately 200,000 clones in the sample, more than 65% were seen once. This clonotype originated in a girl under 18 in good health and CMV-seropositive. The V and J genes are TRBV6-5 and TRBJ2-7; a weak D match, TRBD1 (6 bases). Sequenced sample: PBMCs. CDR3 loop: CASSYSNLRGTYEQYF. CDR3 DNA: TGTGCCAGCAGTTACTCGAATCTCAGGGGCACCTACGAGCAGTACTTC.